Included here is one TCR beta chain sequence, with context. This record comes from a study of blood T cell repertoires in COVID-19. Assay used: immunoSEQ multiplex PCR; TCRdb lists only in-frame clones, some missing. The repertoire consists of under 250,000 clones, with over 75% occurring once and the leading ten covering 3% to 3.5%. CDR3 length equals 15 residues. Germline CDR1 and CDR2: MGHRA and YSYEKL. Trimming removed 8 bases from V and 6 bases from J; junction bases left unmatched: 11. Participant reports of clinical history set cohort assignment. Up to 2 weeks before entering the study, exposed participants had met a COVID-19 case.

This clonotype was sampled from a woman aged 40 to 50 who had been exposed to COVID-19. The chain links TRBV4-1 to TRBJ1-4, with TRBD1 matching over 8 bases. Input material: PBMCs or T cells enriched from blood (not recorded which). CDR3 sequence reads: CASGRQGIADEKLFF. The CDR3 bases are TGCGCCAGCGGACGACAGGGGATTGCGGATGAAAAACTGTTTTTT.